The 9 T cell receptor beta chains below come from one sample, sequenced in a study of early stage breast cancer tumors (dated by TCRdb to the late 2010s). Library creation used the immunoSEQ multiplex PCR assay. TCRdb re-hosts the immuneACCESS table, in-frame sequences only. Its copies lack some clones; in the studies checked, an unresolved V gene accounts for under half of them, and the cause for the rest is not known. The sample yields tens of thousands of clones; about 80% were counted once. 28% of the sample rests with the top ten. Material for sequencing was blood. The receptor set was obtained from a person between 60 and 70 years old with breast cancer.

The rearrangement joins TRBV7-2 to TRBJ2-1; no clear D. With 5 bases removed from V and 10 bases from J, the gap between germline ends came to 15 bases. Germline CDR1 and CDR2: SGHTA and FQGNSA. CDR3 size: 13 residues. Here the CDR3 DNA reads TGTGCCAGCAGCCTGAACTTCGAGGCGGAGCAGTTCTTC. Protein product: CASSLNFEAEQFF.

CDR3 DNA: TGTGCCAGCAGCGGGGGGGGGCTCTATGGCTACACCTTC. Its protein product is CASSGGGLYGYTF. The rearrangement joins TRBV11-2 to TRBJ1-2; maybe TRBD1 (6 bases). This CDR3 comprises 13 residues. From germline, CDR1 is SGHAT and CDR2 FQNNGV. V lost 5 bases, J lost 4 bases, and 11 bases lay in between.

The genes are TRBV15 and TRBJ1-1; the D gene is possibly TRBD1 (5 bases). The CDR3 is 15 amino acids. V was clipped by 0 bases and J by 3 bases, with 11 bases between them. CDR1 and CDR2 from the germline V gene are LNHNV and YYDKDF (reference sequence). The CDR3 nucleotides read TGTGCCACCAGCAGAGAAAGGTGGGGGTACACTGAAGCTTTCTTT. Translated, it gives CATSRERWGYTEAFF.

The rearrangement joins TRBV5-1 to TRBJ1-5; TRBD1 matches 7 bases. V dropped 4 bases and J dropped 1; count of bases not matched to a gene: 5. Germline CDR1 is SGHRS and CDR2 is YFSETQ. This CDR3 contains 15 residues. The CDR3 DNA follows: TGCGCCAGCAGCCCCTGGGGACAGAGCAATCAGCCCCAGCATTTT. Residues: CASSPWGQSNQPQHF.

The chain joins TRBV7-2 to TRBJ2-7; TRBD1 agrees at 7 bases. Germline lookup yields CDR1 SGHTA and CDR2 FQGNSA. The CDR3 has 14 amino acids. The ends lost 5 bases at V and 5 bases at J; junction bases unmatched: 9. Written as DNA, the CDR3 is TGTGCCAGCAGCCGCTACGACAGGGTCCACGAGCAGTACTTC. It yields the protein CASSRYDRVHEQYF.

This clone was seen only a few times. The gene calls are TRBV29-1 and TRBJ1-1; 7 bases match TRBD1. In germline, CDR1 is SQVTM, CDR2 ANQGSEA. The CDR3 extends over 15 amino acids. With 6 bases clipped from V and 3 bases from J, the junction kept 13 bases outside the gene matches. This chain's CDR3 is CSVERTGPLDTEAFF. Written as DNA, the CDR3 is TGCAGCGTGGAGAGGACAGGCCCGTTAGACACTGAAGCTTTCTTT.

This chain connects TRBV6-5 to TRBJ2-7; perhaps D is TRBD1 or TRBD2 (5 bases each). The CDR3 covers 14 residues. CDR1 and CDR2 from the germline V gene are MNHEY and SVGAGI. V was cut by 6 bases and J by 1 base, with 13 bases left in between. CDR3 residues: CASSQRDGSYEQYF. Written as DNA, the CDR3 is TGTGCCAGCAGCCAACGGGACGGATCCTACGAGCAGTACTTC.

V is TRBV7-2 and J is TRBJ1-4; possibly TRBD1 for D (6 bases). Germline V lookup: CDR1 SGHTA, CDR2 FQGNSA. The CDR3 contains 13 residues. Trimming shortened V by 3 bases and J by 8 bases, and 10 bases separated the two germline ends. The CDR3 DNA follows: TGTGCCAGCAGCTTGGGGGGCGTCGAAAAACTGTTTTTT. It codes for CASSLGGVEKLFF.

This chain uses TRBV6-1 with TRBJ2-5, with D unresolved. The CDR3 sequence is 13 residues long. Germline values: CDR1 MNHNS, CDR2 SASEGT. V lost 6 bases, J lost 2 bases, and 10 bases lay in between. The CDR3 loop reads CASRVTYQETQYF. The CDR3 DNA reads as TGTGCCAGCAGGGTCACGTATCAAGAGACCCAGTACTTC.